A single T cell receptor (beta chain) is shown here with its context. CDR1 is MDHEN, CDR2 SYDVKM, per germline. This CDR3 is built from 16 residues. The ends were cut back, 2 bases at V and 3 bases at J, with 14 bases in the middle. Reverse transcription of about 0.45 to 1 ug RNA was performed with random hexamers. TCRdb used MiXCR to reprocess the immunoSEQ multiplex PCR reads, holding one entry per CDR3 protein. The sample contains roughly 120,000 distinct CDR3 sequences, over 85% of which appear only once. The data were taken from a study of CD8 T cells in Susac syndrome. FACS was used to enrich TEMRA cells, whereas the CD8+ and CD4+ T cells were obtained by negative isolation.

The sequenced sample was CD8+ T cells from PBMCs. V is TRBV28 and J is TRBJ1-5; no clear D gene. The source of this sequence is a human donor with multiple sclerosis. CDR3 in amino acids: CASSLVSWRANQPQHF. The CDR3 coding sequence is TGTGCCAGCAGTTTAGTTTCATGGAGGGCCAATCAGCCCCAGCATTTT.